This T cell receptor (beta chain) was found in a study of shared clonotypes between healthy human individuals. In the study overall: The donor pool was made up of two women and a few men aged 18 to 49. Three CD4 naive, three CD4 memory, two CD8 naive and one CD8 memory plate were used per donor.

Whole-study findings and limits: Sampling included only blood; tissue repertoires likely differ. Larger estimated richness was generally recorded for naive subsets relative to memory subsets.

Worth noting for this clone: Its antigen is undetermined.

The CDR3 is 15 amino acids. V lost 1 base, J lost 7 bases, and 17 bases lay in between. The germline V gene has CDR1 SGHRS and CDR2 YFSETQ. Naivety among CD8 cells was defined by CD45RO negativity and positive CCR7 selection, thereby excluding terminally differentiated effector memory CD45RA+ cells. Some clones are missing from TCRdb's copy, which holds only in-frame ones; the method was immunoSEQ multiplex PCR. The sample has 2 million to 2.5 million clones, about 95% seen once. The rearrangement links TRBV5-1 to TRBJ1-2; a weak D match, TRBD1 (5 bases). The sequencing input was naive CD8+ T cells sorted from blood. The TCR was taken from a man aged 18 to 30 in good health. The CDR3: CASSLSGDGAIGYTF. CDR3 in DNA: TGCGCCAGCAGCTTGAGTGGGGACGGGGCTATTGGCTACACCTTC.